This TCR beta chain comes out of a study of shared clonotypes between healthy human individuals (dated by TCRdb to the early 2020s). Describing the broader study: A few men and two women, aged 18 to 49 years, made up the cohort. For each donor, CD4 naive and CD4 memory were each given three plates, CD8 naive was given two plates, and CD8 memory was given one plate. To estimate repertoire size and how much clonotypes are shared between individuals, the study performed deep sequencing of blood TCR repertoires from roughly five healthy adults. To increase sequencing depth and limit assay-specific biases, TCR repertoire library preparation and sequencing were carried out by different laboratories using diverse techniques. Each donor's leukapheresis produced roughly between about 0.9 and 9.5 billion PBMCs. Summary of the overall study and its limitations: Sampling was restricted to blood, and TCR repertoires in tissues likely differ from the TCR repertoires found in blood. Clonotypes shared by all four sorted-subset donors showed higher generation probabilities than non-shared clonotypes. When four donors were compared, the shared fraction of clonotypes was around 5% for naive CD4, 3.5% to 4% for naive CD8, 2.3% for memory CD4, and around 0.37% for memory CD8. Larger estimated clonotype richness was generally found for naive subsets than for memory subsets. Incomplete sequencing was indicated by rarefaction of sorted-subset datasets, despite the large sequencing depth. Based on pairwise subsampling, the degree of clonotype sharing among donors was expected to be affected by sequencing depth. Because the study included only a small number of donors, the genetic and exposure-history diversity represented was limited.

TCR CDR3 regions were amplified from genomic DNA by multiplex PCR using the deep immunoSEQ assay. For each cell subset, the extracted genomic DNA was distributed evenly across all wells of several immunoSEQ 96-well plates, and each plate served as one replicate. For sorted subsets, each replicate PCR was loaded with approximately 200 ng genomic DNA, equivalent to some 27,000 T cell genomes. Purified libraries were measured with a Qubit 3.0 fluorometer, size-checked on a Bioanalyzer 2100, and measured again with the KAPA Library Quantification kit. Every immunoSEQ 96-well plate was sequenced on a separate single-read 150-cycle Illumina NextSeq 550 flow cell. On the authors' methods: The immunoSEQ output contained only junctional sequences without quality scores, so filtering could not match that applied to full-length reads. Sequences were annotated with PyIR, a Python wrapper for IgBLAST v1.9, and V/J genes and CDR3 were assigned using IMGT germline references. Any read was removed if the V/J assignment was weak (E-value above 1e-6), the CDR3 was missing, or the read contained stop codons, out-of-frame junctions, or ambiguous translated residues. V3J clonotypes were defined as sequences sharing the same inferred V gene, J gene, and CDR3 amino acid sequence. Percentage overlap between repertoires was computed as shared unique clonotypes divided by the size of the smaller repertoire. Richness of each repertoire was evaluated using RTK rarefaction, the Chao1 estimator, and Recon v2.1 estimates of unobserved clonotypes. OLGA was used to compute generation probabilities for all TCRbeta clonotypes that the gDNA method yielded from a few donors. TCRdb re-hosts the immuneACCESS table, in-frame sequences only. Its copies lack some clones; in the studies checked, an unresolved V gene accounts for under half of them, and the cause for the rest is not known. The V and J calls and clone size are taken from that table; D and trimming were inferred from the DNA. The table for this sample lists about 1 million clones; approximately 68% of them were counted only once. The leading ten clones occupy about 1.5% of the sample.

Via the germline V gene, CDR1 is SGHVT and CDR2 SQSDAQ. The CDR3 goes from the cysteine to the phenylalanine over 15 residues. Only CDR3 DNA is held: 45 bases, read in frame from base 1. Here V drops 5 bases and J drops 3 bases, and the junction holds 9 bases not matched to any gene. Healthy HIV-negative adults with no recently reported acute infections or vaccinations were included as donors. Every donor was a Caucasian adult residing in Nashville, Tennessee, USA. Magnetic negative selection was used to enrich CD4+ T cells, after which naive cells were positively selected on CD45RA and the negative fraction became the memory subset. After blood collection by leukapheresis, PBMCs were isolated using Ficoll-Histopaque density gradient centrifugation and then cryopreserved in the vapor phase of liquid nitrogen. Purity and quantity of every magnetically sorted T cell population were checked by analytical flow cytometry. Genomic DNA was isolated from each sorted fraction and quantified by UV absorbance on a Nanodrop 2000c.

With respect to this clone: Its antigen is still unknown. Within one base of it there is no much larger clone, and no base qualities were kept.

The receptor's source is a man aged 18 to 29 in good health. The rearranged segments are TRBV7-4 and TRBJ2-7; 8 junctional bases match TRBD2. Sequencing input: memory CD4+ T cells sorted from blood. Reading the label with the study, this specimen's cell subset or site is: CD45RA-negative fraction. CDR3 loop: CASSGLWTSLYEQYF. The nucleotide sequence is TGTGCCAGCAGCGGGTTATGGACTAGCCTCTACGAGCAGTACTTC. Extended through the reference TRBV7-4 and TRBJ2-7 proteins, this CDR3 yields the full variable domain: GAGVSQSPRYKVAKRGRDVALRCDSISGHVTLYWYRQTLGQGSEVLTYSQSDAQRDKSGRPSGRFSAERPERSVSTLKIQRTEQGDSAVYLCASSGLWTSLYEQYFGPGTRLTVT.